The entry below describes one T cell receptor beta chain. Its antigen remains unidentified. Base-call qualities are not available, and no considerably larger clone is one nucleotide away. The data derive from a study of cytomegalovirus exposure and HLA in healthy donors (dated by TCRdb to about 2017). Concerning the study at large: An earlier analysis of approximately 640 of the donors reported roughly 270 Gb of sequence data and 117 million unique TCR beta sequences from roughly 200 million T cells. Around 320 gigabases of sequencing data and 70 million to 85 million unique TCR sequences were included in an early release covering 550 to 800 HLA-typed donors. Of the roughly 390 genotyped donors, approximately 83% fell in the genetic ancestry cluster associated with self-reported Caucasian donors. The study aimed to test whether signatures of past pathogen exposure could be identified by cataloging public T cell receptors. The study profiled the T cell repertoires of approximately 700 subjects by immunosequencing and related them to cytomegalovirus serostatus. In addition to the first cohort of roughly 700 subjects, a separate validation cohort of 120 different subjects was used. To predict cytomegalovirus infection status, the study combined high-throughput TCR immunosequencing, statistical association of individual TCRs with disease status, and machine learning. In a later analysis, previously published TCR beta repertoires from hundreds of donors were re-analyzed and high-resolution HLA genotyping was added so that TCR occurrence patterns could be studied. The later analysis used no new phenotypic data to find candidate immune exposures, relying instead on TCR beta sequences and their occurrence across donors. An earlier analysis of around 540 of the donors applied high-throughput TCR beta sequencing to assess whether each TCR beta V gene segment acted as functional or pseudogenic. Donor age, sex, ethnicity and CMV serostatus were collected together with the repertoire data. Genome-wide SNP genotypes for about three fifths of the roughly 700 donors were used in a later genetic analysis, which treated that subset as a discovery cohort. All discovery cohort repertoires had been generated on a single sequencing platform. Both class I and class II loci were covered by HLA typing, at four-digit resolution. Typing coverage varied by locus: roughly 629-640 donors for A, B, C, DRB1 and DQB1; under 550 for DQA1; around 570 for DPA1; under 490 for DPB1. Because of strong linkage in the cohort, five DR-DQ haplotypes were treated as single units for association and clustering. Among 300 to 500 genotyped donors of the cohort, an average of approximately 200,000 unique TCR beta nucleotide sequences was sequenced per donor, of which approximately 19% were non-productive.

The CDR3 has 14 amino acids, counting the end cysteine and phenylalanine. Only the CDR3 portion is preserved as DNA: 42 bases, with reading frame beginning at the first base. Trimming costs V 6 bases and J 0 bases, and their ends lie 11 bases apart. From a lookup of the germline V gene, CDR1 and CDR2 are MNHNS and SASEGT. In total, 630 or so healthy bone marrow donors made up the cohort. Cohort members were all nominally healthy when sampled, although unrecorded immune exposures were likely present. The donor was CMV seropositive and belonged to the group of 250 to 300 seropositive cohort members. Each donor provided a peripheral blood sample, and peripheral blood mononuclear cells were used for TCR beta sequencing. Genomic DNA extraction from the blood cell samples was performed with the Qiagen DNeasy Blood Extraction Kit. Beyond this particular receptor, the publication reports: The cohort was sequenced for TCR beta chains only, and without alpha or paired-chain data the features that could be detected were limited. Linkage disequilibrium might explain the correlated functional status among segregating V segments, but an unknown experimental factor could not be ruled out. V-gene and J-gene trimming of TCR beta chains was associated with a missense DCLRE1C variant in a later genetic analysis, and the association was replicated in an independent cohort. Most TCR sequences were observed very rarely across donors, whereas some public TCRs were present in many individuals. A further reported finding was that TCR beta sequences accurately predicted the HLA-A and HLA-B alleles for most subjects in the first cohort. Because counts were too low, approximately 15 rarely observed V segments, including chromosome 9 orphons, were excluded from the earlier analysis of 587 of the donors. Immune exposure information for the cohort was limited to CMV serostatus. An earlier analysis of around 540 of the donors showed that most TCR beta V segments appeared in productive rearrangements either about 87% or about 30% of the time, which broadly matched IMGT annotations. In a later analysis, most CMV-associated TCR beta chains were found to appear HLA-restricted, with HLA associations seemingly driven largely by CMV exposure. Three of the identified cytomegalovirus-associated TCR beta chains were confirmed in vitro to be specific for cytomegalovirus antigens. Some IMGT-functional V segments, including TRBV6-2 and TRBV6-3, could not be told apart with the 87-base-pair reads, so those segments were excluded. A cluster of highly shared sequence variants was judged likely to represent a technical artifact of the sequencing pipeline. It was suggested by the authors that the approach could potentially be generalized to other disease states and immunological phenotypes. Cytomegalovirus status was reported to be diagnosed by the classifier with high specificity and sensitivity in both the original and validation cohorts. According to a later analysis, parvovirus B19, influenza, CMV and Epstein-Barr virus appeared linked to several top co-occurrence clusters. Compared with equally common non-associated chains, HLA-associated TCR beta chains in a later analysis were more clonally expanded and had lower generation probabilities. Strong co-occurrence of HLA alleles, especially DR and DQ, made assigning TCR associations to individual alleles difficult. Specific HLA alleles were associated with 18,000 or so TCR beta sequences at a false discovery rate of 0.05 in a later analysis. A total of 164 TCR beta chains were listed by the study as associated with cytomegalovirus. Sequencing depth was assumed to be roughly uniform across donors in the presence/absence analyses, though that assumption may not hold. A later genetic analysis reported fewer N-insertions in productive TCRs among donors in an Asian-associated ancestry cluster than the roughly 700-donor mean. Because HLA typing was missing for some donors at each locus, association tests included only the typed subset. In a later analysis, TCR association rates were found to vary across HLA loci, with the most associated TCRs seen for DRB1 alleles and the fewest for HLA-C alleles.

Libraries came from the immunoSEQ multiplex PCR assay. A mixture of 60 forward primers for TCR Vbeta segments and 13 reverse primers for TCR Jbeta segments was used in the multiplex PCR. Amplification of the CDR3 region of rearranged TCR beta genes was performed with a multiplex PCR assay on genomic DNA. The Illumina HiSeq System was used to sequence the amplified TCR beta libraries as 87-base-pair reads. In the authors' own workflow: A later analysis tallied tens of millions of unique TCR beta chains across the 610 or so repertoires, and around 12 million of those chains were shared by two or more donors. Raw reads were error-corrected and collapsed into unique sequences by a nearest-neighbor algorithm in which closely related sequences were merged to remove PCR and sequencing errors. V, D and J gene segments were assigned by aligning CDR3 sequences to IMGT reference sequences. For a sequence to be retained, a match of at least six nucleotides was required to both a V gene segment and a J gene segment. A rearrangement counted as productive if the CDR3 had no stop codons and remained in frame with V and J, and every other rearrangement counted as non-productive. CDR3 was defined by IMGT convention, running from the second conserved V-encoded cysteine to the conserved J-encoded phenylalanine. Sequences without an unambiguous match to a single V gene segment were excluded from the earlier analysis of approximately 560 of the donors. In an earlier analysis of several hundred of the donors, V segments were called functional above 56.7% productive rearrangements and were called segregating when the between-donor standard deviation exceeded 5%. To diagnose cytomegalovirus status from the catalog of TCR beta chain sequences, a statistical classification framework was built. A later analysis assigned V and J genes by comparing TCR nucleotide sequences with IMGT/GENE-DB human TR gene sequences. A later analysis assigned CDR3 sequences and most-parsimonious VDJ recombination scenarios with the TCRdist pipeline. In a later analysis, each TCR beta chain was defined by its CDR3 amino acid sequence together with its V-gene family, and reads without a unique V-gene family were excluded. As a way to deal with suspected cross-contamination and a sequencing artifact, a later analysis dropped roughly 600 nucleotide sequences that were highly shared and had low generation probability. A later analysis calculated a clonal expansion index for each public chain from normalized within-repertoire ranks of inferred template counts. In a later analysis, generation probabilities were computed using a VDJ recombination model fitted to out-of-frame rearrangements, and the results were checked against IGoR. In a later analysis, TCR-TCR, TCR-HLA and TCR-CMV co-occurrence was scored with hypergeometric tests, and a repertoire-size bias correction was applied to TCR pairs. In a later analysis, false discovery rates were estimated by permuting HLA or CMV assignments 20 times. In a later analysis, co-occurring TCRs were grouped using DBSCAN, with TCRdist sequence similarity added in when clustering inside HLA-allele-positive subsets. Co-occurrence clustering excluded repertoires with fewer than 30,000 or more than 120,000 public chains, plus five with anomalous nucleotide sharing. The immuneACCESS repertoire file appears here via TCRdb, limited to in-frame rearrangements. These files lack a portion of the clones; in checked studies, under half of the deficit traces to unresolved V genes, and the cause of the others is not known. V and J calls plus clone size are reproduced from that table; the DNA served to infer D and trimming. The sample data list about 200,000 clones, and roughly 76% of these were observed just once. Together, the top ten hold 2.1% of the sample.

The specimen was PBMCs. The sequence was obtained from a woman in her twenties or thirties in good health and CMV-seropositive. The V and J segments used are TRBV6-1 and TRBJ1-1, with the D gene uncertain. The CDR3 protein: CASRYSTMNTEAFF. In nucleotide form, the sequence is TGTGCCAGCAGATACAGTACCATGAACACTGAAGCTTTCTTT.